This T cell receptor (beta chain) derives from a study of cytomegalovirus exposure and HLA in healthy donors. Germline CDR1 and CDR2: SGHDT and YYEEEE. V was cut by 5 bases and J by 2 bases, with 13 bases left in between. CDR3 size: 14 residues. The study drew the donors from its approximately 110-subject validation cohort, separate from the approximately 690-subject first cohort. Regarding the study as a whole: In vitro testing confirmed three CMV-associated chains as specific for CMV antigens.

Measured with immunoSEQ multiplex PCR; TCRdb has only the in-frame clones, and not every one. The profile covers hundreds of thousands of clones, with roughly 90% appearing a single time and about 0.99% taken by the ten largest. In the case of this clone: Antigen: not known.

The receptor's source is a woman younger than 30 in good health and CMV-seronegative. The chain has TRBV5-6 and TRBJ1-2; possible D gene TRBD1, 5 bases. Material: PBMCs. The CDR3 sequence is CASSRTPANYGYTF. In DNA, the CDR3 is TGTGCCAGCAGTAGGACACCCGCCAACTATGGCTACACCTTC.